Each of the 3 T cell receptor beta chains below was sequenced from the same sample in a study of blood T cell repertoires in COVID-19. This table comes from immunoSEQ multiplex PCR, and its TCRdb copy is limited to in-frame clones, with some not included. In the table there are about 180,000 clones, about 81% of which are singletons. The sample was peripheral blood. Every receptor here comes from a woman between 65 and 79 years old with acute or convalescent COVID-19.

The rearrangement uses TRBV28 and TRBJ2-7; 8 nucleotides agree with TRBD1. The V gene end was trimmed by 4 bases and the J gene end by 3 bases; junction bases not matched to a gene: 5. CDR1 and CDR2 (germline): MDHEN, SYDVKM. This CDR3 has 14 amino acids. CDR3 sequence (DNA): TGTGCCAGCAGTTCCCCGGGACAGGTCTACGAGCAGTACTTC. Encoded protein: CASSSPGQVYEQYF.

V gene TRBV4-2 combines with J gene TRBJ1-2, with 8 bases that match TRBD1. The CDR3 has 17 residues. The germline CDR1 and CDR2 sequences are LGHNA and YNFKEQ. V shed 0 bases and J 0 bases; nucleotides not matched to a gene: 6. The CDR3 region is CASSQEWDRRTNYGYTF. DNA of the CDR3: TGTGCCAGCAGCCAAGAATGGGACAGGAGGACTAACTATGGCTACACCTTC.

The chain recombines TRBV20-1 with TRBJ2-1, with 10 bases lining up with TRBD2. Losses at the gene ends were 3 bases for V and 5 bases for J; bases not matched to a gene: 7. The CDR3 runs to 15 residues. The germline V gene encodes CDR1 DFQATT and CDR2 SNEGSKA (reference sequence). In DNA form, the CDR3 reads TGCAGTGCTAGTGAACTAGCGGGATATAACAATGAGCAGTTCTTC. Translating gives CSASELAGYNNEQFF.